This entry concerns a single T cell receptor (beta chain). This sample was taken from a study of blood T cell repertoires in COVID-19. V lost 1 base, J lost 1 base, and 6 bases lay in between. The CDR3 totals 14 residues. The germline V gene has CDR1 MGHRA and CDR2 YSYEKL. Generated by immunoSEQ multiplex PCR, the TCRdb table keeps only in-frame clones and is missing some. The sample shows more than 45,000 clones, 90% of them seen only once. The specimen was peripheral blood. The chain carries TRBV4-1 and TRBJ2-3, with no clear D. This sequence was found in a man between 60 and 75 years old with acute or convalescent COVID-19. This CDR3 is CASSQVSRTDTQYF. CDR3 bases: TGCGCCAGCAGCCAAGTCTCCCGCACAGATACGCAGTATTTT.